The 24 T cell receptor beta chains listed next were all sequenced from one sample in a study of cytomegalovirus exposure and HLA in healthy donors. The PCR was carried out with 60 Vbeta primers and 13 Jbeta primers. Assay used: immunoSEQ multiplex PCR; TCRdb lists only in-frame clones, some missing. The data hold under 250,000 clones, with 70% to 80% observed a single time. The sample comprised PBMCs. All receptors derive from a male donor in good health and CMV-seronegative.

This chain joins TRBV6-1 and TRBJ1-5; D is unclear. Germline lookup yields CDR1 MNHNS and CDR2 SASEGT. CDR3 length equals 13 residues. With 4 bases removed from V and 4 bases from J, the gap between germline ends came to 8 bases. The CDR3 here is CASSVRGNQPQHF. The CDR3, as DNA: TGTGCCAGCAGTGTGCGAGGGAATCAGCCCCAGCATTTT.

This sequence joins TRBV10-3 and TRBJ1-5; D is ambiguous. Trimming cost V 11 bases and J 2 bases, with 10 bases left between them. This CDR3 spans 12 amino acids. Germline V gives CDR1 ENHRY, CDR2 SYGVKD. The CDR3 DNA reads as TGTGCCGCTTCGGAGGGCAATCAGCCCCAGCATTTT. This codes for CAASEGNQPQHF.

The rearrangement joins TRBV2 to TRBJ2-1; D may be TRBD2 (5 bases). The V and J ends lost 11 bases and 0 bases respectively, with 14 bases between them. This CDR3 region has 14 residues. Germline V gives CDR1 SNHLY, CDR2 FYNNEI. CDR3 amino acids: CAQSLTSSYNEQFF. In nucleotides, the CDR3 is TGTGCCCAGTCCCTCACTAGCTCCTACAATGAGCAGTTCTTC.

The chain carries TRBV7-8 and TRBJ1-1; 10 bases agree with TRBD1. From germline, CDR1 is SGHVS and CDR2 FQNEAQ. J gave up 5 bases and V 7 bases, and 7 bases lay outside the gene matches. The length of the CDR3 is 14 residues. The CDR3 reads CASTIRTGGTEAFF. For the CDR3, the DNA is TGTGCCAGCACTATTAGGACAGGGGGAACTGAAGCTTTCTTT.

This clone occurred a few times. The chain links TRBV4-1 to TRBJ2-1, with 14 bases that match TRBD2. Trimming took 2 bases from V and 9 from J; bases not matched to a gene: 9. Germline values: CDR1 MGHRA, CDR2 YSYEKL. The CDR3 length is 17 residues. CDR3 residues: CASSQHGTSGRTGEQFF. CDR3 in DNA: TGCGCCAGCAGCCAACATGGGACTAGCGGGAGAACAGGTGAGCAGTTCTTC.

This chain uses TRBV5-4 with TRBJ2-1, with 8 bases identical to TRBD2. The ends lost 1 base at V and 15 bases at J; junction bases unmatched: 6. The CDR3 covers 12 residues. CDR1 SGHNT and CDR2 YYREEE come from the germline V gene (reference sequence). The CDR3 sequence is CASSLSGTSPFF. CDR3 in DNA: TGTGCCAGCAGCTTGTCCGGGACTAGTCCGTTCTTC.

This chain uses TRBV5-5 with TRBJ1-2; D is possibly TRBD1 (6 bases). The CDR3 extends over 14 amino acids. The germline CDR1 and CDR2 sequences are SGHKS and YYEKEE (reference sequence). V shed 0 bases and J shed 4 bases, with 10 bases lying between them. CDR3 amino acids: CASSLDAGAYGYTF. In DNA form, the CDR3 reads TGTGCCAGCAGCTTGGATGCAGGGGCCTATGGCTACACCTTC.

This CDR3 reads CASSGLAGTQETQYF. The CDR3 bases are TGTGCCAGCAGTGGACTAGCGGGGACGCAAGAGACCCAGTACTTC. The chain combines TRBV6-1 with TRBJ2-5; 11 positions match TRBD2. Germline V gives CDR1 MNHNS, CDR2 SASEGT. J gave up 2 bases and V 4 bases, and 3 bases lay outside the gene matches. This CDR3 comprises 15 residues.

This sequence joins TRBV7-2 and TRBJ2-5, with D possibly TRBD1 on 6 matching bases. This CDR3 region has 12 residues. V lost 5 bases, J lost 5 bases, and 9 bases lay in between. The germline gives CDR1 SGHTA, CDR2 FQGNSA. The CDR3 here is CASSPQGETQYF. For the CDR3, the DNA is TGTGCCAGCAGCCCGCAGGGGGAGACCCAGTACTTC.

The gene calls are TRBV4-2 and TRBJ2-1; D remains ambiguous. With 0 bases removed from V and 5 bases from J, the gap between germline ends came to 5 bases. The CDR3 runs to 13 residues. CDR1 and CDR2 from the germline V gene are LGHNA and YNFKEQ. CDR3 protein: CASSQESDNEQFF. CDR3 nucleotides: TGTGCCAGCAGCCAAGAGTCTGACAATGAGCAGTTCTTC.

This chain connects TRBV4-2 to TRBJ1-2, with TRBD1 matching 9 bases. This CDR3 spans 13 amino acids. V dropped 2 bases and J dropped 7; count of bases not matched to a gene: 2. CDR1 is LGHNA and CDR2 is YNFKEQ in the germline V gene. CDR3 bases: TGTGCCAGCAGCCAAAGACAGGGGGTTGGCTACACCTTC. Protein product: CASSQRQGVGYTF.

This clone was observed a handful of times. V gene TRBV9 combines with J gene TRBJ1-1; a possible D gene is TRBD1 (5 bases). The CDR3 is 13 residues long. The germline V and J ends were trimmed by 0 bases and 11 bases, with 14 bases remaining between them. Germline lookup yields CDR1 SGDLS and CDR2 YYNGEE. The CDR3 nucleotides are TGTGCCAGCAGCGTAGCCGGAGGAGGGGTGGCTTTCTTT. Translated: CASSVAGGGVAFF.

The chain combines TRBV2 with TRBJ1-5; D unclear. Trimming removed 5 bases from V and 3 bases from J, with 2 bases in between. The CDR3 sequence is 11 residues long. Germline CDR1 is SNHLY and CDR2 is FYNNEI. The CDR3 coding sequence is TGTGCCAGCAGTTACAATCAGCCCCAGCATTTT. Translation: CASSYNQPQHF.

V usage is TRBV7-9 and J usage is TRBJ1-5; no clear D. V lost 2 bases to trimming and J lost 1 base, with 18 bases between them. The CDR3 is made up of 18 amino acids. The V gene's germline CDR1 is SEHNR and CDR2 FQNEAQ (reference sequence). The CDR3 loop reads CASSLHITLRGSNQPQHF. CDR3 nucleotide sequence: TGTGCCAGCAGCTTACATATCACTTTAAGAGGCAGCAATCAGCCCCAGCATTTT.

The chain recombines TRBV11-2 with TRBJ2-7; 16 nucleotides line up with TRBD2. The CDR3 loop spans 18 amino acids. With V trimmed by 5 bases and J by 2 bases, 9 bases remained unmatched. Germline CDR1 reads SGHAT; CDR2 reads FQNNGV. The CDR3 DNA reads TGTGCCAGCAGCCCGATAGGGACTAGCGGGAGGGAAACCTACGAGCAGTACTTC. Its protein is CASSPIGTSGRETYEQYF.

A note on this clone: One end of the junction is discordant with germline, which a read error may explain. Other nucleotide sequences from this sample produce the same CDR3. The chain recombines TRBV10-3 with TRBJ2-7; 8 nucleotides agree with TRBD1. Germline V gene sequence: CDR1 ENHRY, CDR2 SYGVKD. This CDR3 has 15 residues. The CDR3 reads CAISESRGRAYEQYF. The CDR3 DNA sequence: TGTGCCATCAGTGAGTCCAGGGGGCGCGCCTACGAACAGTACTTC.

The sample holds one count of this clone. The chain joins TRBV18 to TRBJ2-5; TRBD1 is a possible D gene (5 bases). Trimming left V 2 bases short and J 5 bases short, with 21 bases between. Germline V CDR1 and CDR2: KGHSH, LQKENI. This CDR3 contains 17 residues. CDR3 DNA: TGTGCCAGCTCACCATTGAGAACAGGTGGGGTCGGGGAGACCCAGTACTTC. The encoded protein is CASSPLRTGGVGETQYF.

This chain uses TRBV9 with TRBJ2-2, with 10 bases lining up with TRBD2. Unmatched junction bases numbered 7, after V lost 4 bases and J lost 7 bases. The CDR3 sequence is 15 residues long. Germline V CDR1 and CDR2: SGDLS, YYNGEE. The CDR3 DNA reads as TGTGCCAGCAGCTTCCTAGCGGGAGATGGCGGGGAGCTGTTTTTT. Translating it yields CASSFLAGDGGELFF.

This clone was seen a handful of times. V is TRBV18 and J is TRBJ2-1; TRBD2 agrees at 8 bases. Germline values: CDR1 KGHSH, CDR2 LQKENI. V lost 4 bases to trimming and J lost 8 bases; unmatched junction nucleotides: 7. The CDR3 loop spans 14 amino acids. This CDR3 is CASSRTGGPDEQFF. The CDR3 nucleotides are TGTGCCAGCTCACGAACGGGAGGGCCAGATGAGCAGTTCTTC.

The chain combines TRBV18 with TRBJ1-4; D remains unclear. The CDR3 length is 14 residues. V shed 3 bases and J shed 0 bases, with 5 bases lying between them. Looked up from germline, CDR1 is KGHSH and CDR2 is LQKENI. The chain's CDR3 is CASSPAATNEKLFF. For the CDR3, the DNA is TGTGCCAGCTCACCGGCCGCAACTAATGAAAAACTGTTTTTT.

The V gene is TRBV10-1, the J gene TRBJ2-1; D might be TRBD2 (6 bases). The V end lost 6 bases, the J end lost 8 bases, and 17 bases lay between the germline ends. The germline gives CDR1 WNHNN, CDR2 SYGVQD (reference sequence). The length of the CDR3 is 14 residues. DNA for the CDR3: TGCGCCAGCAGCGGGAGACTAGTTAGGGATGAGCAGTTCTTC. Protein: CASSGRLVRDEQFF.

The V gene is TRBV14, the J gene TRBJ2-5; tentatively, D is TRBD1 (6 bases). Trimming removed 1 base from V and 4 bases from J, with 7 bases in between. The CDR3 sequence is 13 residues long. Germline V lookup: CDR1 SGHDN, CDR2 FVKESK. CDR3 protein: CASSQAGAETQYF. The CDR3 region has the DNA TGTGCCAGCAGCCAAGCAGGGGCAGAGACCCAGTACTTC. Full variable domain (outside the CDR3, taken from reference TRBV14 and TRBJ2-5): EAGVTQFPSHSVIEKGQTVTLRCDPISGHDNLYWYRRVMGKEIKFLLHFVKESKQDESGMPNNRFLAERTGGTYSTLKVQPAELEDSGVYFCASSQAGAETQYFGPGTRLLVL.

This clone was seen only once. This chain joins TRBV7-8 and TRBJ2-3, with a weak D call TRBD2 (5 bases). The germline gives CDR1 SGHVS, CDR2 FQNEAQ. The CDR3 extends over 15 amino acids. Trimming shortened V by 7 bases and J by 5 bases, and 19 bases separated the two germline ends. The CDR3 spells CASTTSPGNRDTQYF. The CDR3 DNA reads TGTGCCAGCACCACCTCGCCCGGGAACCGAGATACGCAGTATTTT.

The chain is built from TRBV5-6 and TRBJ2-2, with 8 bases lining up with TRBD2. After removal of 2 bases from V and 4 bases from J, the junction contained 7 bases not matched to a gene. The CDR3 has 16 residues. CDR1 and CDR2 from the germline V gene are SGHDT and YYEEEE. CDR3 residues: CASSFLGGRPTGELFF. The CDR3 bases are TGTGCCAGCAGCTTTTTGGGCGGGAGGCCCACCGGGGAGCTGTTTTTT.